This TCR beta chain originates from a study of T cells in Graves' hyperthyroidism and ophthalmopathy. In its sample, this clonotype was seen many times. Trimming took off 3 bases at V and 4 bases at J, with 3 bases between the two ends. The CDR3 runs 11 residues. RNA transcripts were the template for amplifying TCR beta CDR3 regions. First-round RT-PCR with HTBI primers amplified the TCR CDR3 region. TCRdb reprocessed the multiplex PCR reads via MiXCR and lists one record per CDR3 protein. Here the sample spans approximately 700,000 distinct CDR3 sequences, roughly 45% being singletons. The source material was peripheral blood or thyroid tissue (not recorded which). The origin of this receptor is an adult man with Graves' disease, either hyperthyroidism or ophthalmopathy (not recorded which). This chain links TRBV12-3 or TRBV12-4 with TRBJ1-2; D uncertain. The CDR3 spells CASSLAYGYTF. CDR3 nucleotides: TGTGCCAGCAGTTTGGCCTATGGCTACACCTTC.